This TCR beta chain was identified in a study of breast tumors, draining lymph nodes, adjacent tissues. This clonotype came up many times. This CDR3 spans 17 amino acids. V lost 5 bases and J lost 2; bases outside the gene matches: 9. From germline, CDR1 is LNHNV and CDR2 YYDKDF (reference sequence). TCRdb ran MiXCR on the multiplex PCR reads and lists one entry per CDR3 protein. The sample lists roughly 220,000 distinct CDR3 sequences, nearly 35% seen once, with 3.6% in the top ten. Breast cancer patients provided tissue from their axillary draining lymph nodes. Sequencing input: axillary lymph node tissue. The source is a female donor with breast cancer. Some clones in this sample may be carry-over from other donors' samples. The chain couples TRBV15 to TRBJ2-1, with 10 bases fitting TRBD1. DNA of the CDR3: TGTGCCACCAGCCGCCGGGACAGGGGTCGCACCTACAATGAGCAGTTCTTC. Protein product: CATSRRDRGRTYNEQFF. Complete variable domain (other parts from reference TRBV15 and TRBJ2-1): DAMVIQNPRYQVTQFGKPVTLSCSQTLNHNVMYWYQQKSSQAPKLLFHYYDKDFNNEADTPDNFQSRRPNTSFCFLDIRSPGLGDTAMYLCATSRRDRGRTYNEQFFGPGTRLTVL.